This T cell receptor (beta chain) derives from a study of technical replicates of blood from a handful of donors. The data were produced by immunoSEQ multiplex PCR, yet TCRdb's version contains in-frame clones alone and is incomplete. The sample yields tens of thousands of clones, roughly 88% seen once. Germline CDR1 is KGHSH and CDR2 is LQKENI. The CDR3 is 14 amino acids. Unmatched junction bases numbered 6, after V lost 5 bases and J lost 2 bases. The chain links TRBV18 to TRBJ2-7; 7 nucleotides align to TRBD1. The sequenced sample was PBMCs. The clonotype comes from a human donor in good health. Some clones in this sample may be carry-over from other donors' samples. DNA of the CDR3: TGTGCCAGCTCAGCCTTACAGGGGACCTACGAGCAGTACTTC. It codes for CASSALQGTYEQYF.